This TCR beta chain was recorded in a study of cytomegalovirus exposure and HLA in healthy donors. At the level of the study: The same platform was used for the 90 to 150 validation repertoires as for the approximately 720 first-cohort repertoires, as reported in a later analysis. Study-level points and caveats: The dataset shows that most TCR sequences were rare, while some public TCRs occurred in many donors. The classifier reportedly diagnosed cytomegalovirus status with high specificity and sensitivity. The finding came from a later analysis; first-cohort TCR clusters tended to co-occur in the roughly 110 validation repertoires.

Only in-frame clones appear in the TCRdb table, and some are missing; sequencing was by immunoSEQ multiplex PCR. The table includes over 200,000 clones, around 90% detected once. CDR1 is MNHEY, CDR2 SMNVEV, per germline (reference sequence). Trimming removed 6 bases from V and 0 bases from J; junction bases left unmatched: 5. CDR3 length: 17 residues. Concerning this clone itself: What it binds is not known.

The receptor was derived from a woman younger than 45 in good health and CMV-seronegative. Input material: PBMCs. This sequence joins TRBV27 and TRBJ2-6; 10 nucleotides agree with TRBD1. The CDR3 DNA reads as TGTGCCAGCAGACGACAGGGGGCGTTCTCTGGGGCCAACGTCCTGACTTTC. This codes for CASRRQGAFSGANVLTF.